One and the same sample provided the 24 T cell receptor beta chains below, sequenced in a study of T cell responses to AZD1222 COVID-19 vaccine. Using immunoSEQ multiplex PCR, the repertoire was profiled, and TCRdb retains in-frame clones only, with some absent. Here the sample spans roughly 120,000 clones, 80% to 85% being singletons. The source material was peripheral blood, sampled on day 0 of AZD1222 vaccination. The receptor source for this set is an adult in good health.

The chain couples TRBV6-2 or TRBV6-3 to TRBJ1-4, with D perhaps TRBD1 (5 bases). CDR3 length: 17 residues. The germline V gene encodes CDR1 MNHEY and CDR2 SVGEGT. Trimming left V 2 bases short and J 1 base short, with 14 bases between. The CDR3 nucleotides read TGTGCCAGCAGTTACCGCCTCGGGGGGGAAACTAATGAAAAACTGTTTTTT. Protein: CASSYRLGGETNEKLFF.

The gene calls are TRBV18 and TRBJ2-7; D not certain. The CDR3 runs 11 residues. Trimming took 6 bases from V and 5 from J, leaving 8 bases between them. Germline V gives CDR1 KGHSH, CDR2 LQKENI. CDR3 nucleotide sequence: TGTGCCAGCTCGAATACCAACGAGCAGTACTTC. This encodes CASSNTNEQYF.

The chain uses TRBV2 and TRBJ1-5; TRBD1 might be the D (6 bases). Trimming took off 6 bases at V and 5 bases at J, with 17 bases between the two ends. CDR1 and CDR2 from the germline V gene are SNHLY and FYNNEI. The CDR3 runs 15 residues. The CDR3 here is CASSETQTGYQPQHF. CDR3 nucleotide sequence: TGTGCCAGCAGCGAAACTCAGACAGGCTATCAGCCCCAGCATTTT.

This clone was detected only once. This chain connects TRBV3-1 (or the pseudogene TRBV3-2) to TRBJ2-7; D remains ambiguous. The CDR3 is 13 amino acids. From germline, CDR1 is LGHDT and CDR2 YNNKEL (reference sequence). V lost 1 base and J 4 bases, leaving 8 bases between the germline ends. The CDR3 sequence: CASSQGTQYEQYF. The CDR3 DNA sequence: TGTGCCAGCAGCCAAGGAACACAATACGAGCAGTACTTC.

The genes are TRBV18 and TRBJ1-1; TRBD1 is a possible D gene (5 bases). The CDR3 has 14 amino acids. Germline V gene lookup returns CDR1 KGHSH and CDR2 LQKENI. Trimming stripped 3 bases from V and 11 bases from J, with 19 bases between. DNA for the CDR3: TGTGCCAGCTCACCGACAGAGGAGTTAAAGTATGCTTTCTTT. Its protein product is CASSPTEELKYAFF.

This clone was seen a few times. This CDR3 reads CASSLDLGPSYGYTF. In DNA, the CDR3 is TGTGCCAGCAGCTTAGACCTTGGACCGAGCTATGGCTACACCTTC. The chain couples TRBV11-1 to TRBJ1-2; D unclear. The CDR3 has 15 amino acids. CDR1 is SGHAT, CDR2 FQDESV, per germline (reference sequence). Between the trimmed V and J ends, which lost 1 base and 4 bases, there was a span of 13 bases. The whole variable domain, remainder taken from reference TRBV11-1 and TRBJ1-2, is EAEVAQSPRYKITEKSQAVAFWCDPISGHATLYWYRQILGQGPELLVQFQDESVVDDSQLPKDRFSAERLKGVDSTLKIQPAELGDSAMYLCASSLDLGPSYGYTFGSGTRLTVV.

This clone was seen a single time. The chain has TRBV13 and TRBJ1-2, with TRBD1 matching 7 bases. Unmatched junction bases numbered 11, after V lost 5 bases and J lost 5 bases. This CDR3 is built from 15 residues. Looked up from germline, CDR1 is PRHDT and CDR2 is FYEKMQ (reference sequence). The CDR3 reads CASSPPYGTDYGYTF. In DNA, the CDR3 is TGTGCCAGCAGCCCCCCTTACGGGACAGATTATGGCTACACCTTC.

This chain connects TRBV7-9 to TRBJ1-4, with 9 nucleotides matching TRBD1. The V and J ends lost 2 bases and 8 bases, in that order; junction bases with no gene match: 6. The CDR3 has 15 residues. Germline CDR1 reads SEHNR; CDR2 reads FQNEAQ (reference sequence). CDR3 bases: TGTGCCAGCAGCTTACAGGGACAGGGTAGGGAAAAACTGTTTTTT. It is translated as CASSLQGQGREKLFF.

This chain connects TRBV18 to TRBJ2-1; no clear D gene. Between the trimmed V and J ends, which lost 2 bases and 6 bases, there was a span of 5 bases. The CDR3 is made up of 12 amino acids. Germline assignment: CDR1 KGHSH and CDR2 LQKENI. In nucleotides, the CDR3 is TGTGCCAGCTCACCAAGTGGCAATGAGCAGTTCTTC. Residues: CASSPSGNEQFF.

The genes are TRBV11-2 and TRBJ2-3; 8 bases map to TRBD1. CDR1 SGHAT and CDR2 FQNNGV come from the germline V gene. The CDR3 is made up of 16 amino acids. The ends lost 5 bases at V and 6 bases at J; junction bases unmatched: 13. The CDR3 region is CASSLASGQGWDTQYF. Here the CDR3 DNA reads TGTGCCAGCAGCCTCGCCTCAGGACAGGGTTGGGATACGCAGTATTTT.

The chain employs TRBV5-4 and TRBJ2-5, with D possibly matching TRBD2 (5 bases). CDR3 size: 14 residues. V dropped 4 bases and J dropped 2 bases, with 12 bases sitting between them. CDR1 is SGHNT, CDR2 YYREEE, per germline (reference sequence). The CDR3, as DNA: TGTGCCAGCAGCCCCCCGAGCGGTCAAGAGACCCAGTACTTC. It codes for CASSPPSGQETQYF.

This chain connects TRBV19 to TRBJ1-6; D gene uncertain. Trimming cost V 3 bases and J 4 bases, with 16 bases left between them. Germline V gene data show CDR1 as LNHDA and CDR2 as SQIVND (reference sequence). This CDR3 contains 17 residues. DNA of the CDR3: TGTGCCAGTAGTATTTCTTTCCTCCAGACTTATAATTCACCCCTCCACTTT. Protein: CASSISFLQTYNSPLHF.

Ten or more counts support this clone. The V and J genes are TRBV15 and TRBJ1-4, with 7 bases aligning to TRBD1. Germline V gene sequence: CDR1 LNHNV, CDR2 YYDKDF (reference sequence). The trim removed 4 bases at V and 8 bases at J, leaving 10 bases unmatched. CDR3 length: 15 amino acids. Here the CDR3 DNA reads TGTGCCACCAGCACCGGTAGGGGGCGCGGGGAAAAACTGTTTTTT. Translated: CATSTGRGRGEKLFF.

The chain has TRBV28 and TRBJ1-2; TRBD1 is a possible D gene (6 bases). Germline assignment: CDR1 MDHEN and CDR2 SYDVKM. V lost 6 bases and J lost 0, with 11 bases in between. This CDR3 is built from 14 residues. CDR3 loop: CASRPGQSNYGYTF. CDR3 DNA: TGTGCCAGCAGACCAGGACAGTCTAACTATGGCTACACCTTC.

The rearrangement uses TRBV12-2 and TRBJ2-3; TRBD2, as called in the table, went unchecked against the DNA. TRBV12-2 is termed a pseudogene. This CDR3 has 16 residues. CDR3 sequence: CASRSVDSTLTDTQYF. For the CDR3, the DNA is TGTGCAAGTCGCTCCGTGGACTCTACTCTCACAGATACGCAGTATTTT.

The rearrangement joins TRBV28 to TRBJ1-5; a possible D gene is TRBD1 (6 bases). Germline V lookup: CDR1 MDHEN, CDR2 SYDVKM. V lost 11 bases to trimming and J lost 3 bases, with 14 bases between them. The CDR3 loop spans 13 amino acids. CDR3: CAAGTGLNQPQHF. The DNA for the CDR3 is TGTGCCGCCGGAACAGGGCTCAATCAGCCCCAGCATTTT.

V and J are TRBV28 and TRBJ2-7; D might be TRBD1 (5 bases). The V end was cut by 2 bases, the J end by 1 base, with 18 bases between. From germline, CDR1 is MDHEN and CDR2 SYDVKM. CDR3 size: 17 residues. CDR3 loop: CASSLNVWGRDSYEQYF. Written as DNA, the CDR3 is TGTGCCAGCAGTTTAAACGTCTGGGGCAGGGATTCCTACGAGCAGTACTTC.

V gene TRBV27 combines with J gene TRBJ1-5, with TRBD1 identical over 7 bases. Germline assignment: CDR1 MNHEY and CDR2 SMNVEV (reference sequence). V was clipped by 3 bases and J by 5 bases; unmatched bases: 1. This CDR3 contains 13 residues. The CDR3 bases are TGTGCCAGCAGTTTCCAGGGGGATCAGCCCCAGCATTTT. This encodes CASSFQGDQPQHF.

V is TRBV7-9 and J is TRBJ1-5; 8 bases align to TRBD1. This CDR3 is 15 amino acids long. The trim removed 4 bases at V and 0 bases at J, leaving 2 bases unmatched. Germline assignment: CDR1 SEHNR and CDR2 FQNEAQ (reference sequence). The CDR3 reads CASSSQGASNQPQHF. In nucleotides, the CDR3 is TGTGCCAGCAGCTCTCAGGGGGCTAGCAATCAGCCCCAGCATTTT.

The chain couples TRBV19 to TRBJ2-1, with a possible D match to TRBD2 (6 bases). Germline CDR1 reads LNHDA; CDR2 reads SQIVND (reference sequence). The CDR3 runs to 14 residues. V was shortened by 3 bases and J by 3 bases, with 9 bases between the two germline ends. This CDR3 reads CASSMGLDYNEQFF. In nucleotides, the CDR3 is TGTGCCAGTAGTATGGGACTGGACTACAATGAGCAGTTCTTC. Combining the CDR3 with reference TRBV19 and TRBJ2-1 gives the whole variable domain DGGITQSPKYLFRKEGQNVTLSCEQNLNHDAMYWYRQDPGQGLRLIYYSQIVNDFQKGDIAEGYSVSREKKESFPLTVTSAQKNPTAFYLCASSMGLDYNEQFFGPGTRLTVL.

The chain's CDR3 is CASSLPSTSGSTDTQYF. CDR3 sequence (DNA): TGCGCCAGCAGCTTGCCCTCGACTAGCGGTAGCACAGATACGCAGTATTTT. The chain couples TRBV5-1 to TRBJ2-3; 9 nucleotides align to TRBD2. J was trimmed by 0 bases and V by 1 base; bases with no gene match: 6. Germline CDR1 SGHRS, CDR2 YFSETQ. CDR3 length: 17 amino acids.

In nucleotides, the CDR3 is TGTGCCAGCAGCTTAGGTGAGAACACTGAAGCTTTCTTT. Protein: CASSLGENTEAFF. The rearrangement uses TRBV11-2 and TRBJ1-1; D gene unclear. The CDR3 is 13 amino acids. Germline V lookup: CDR1 SGHAT, CDR2 FQNNGV. V was trimmed by 1 base and J by 1 base, leaving 4 bases between them.

V usage is TRBV12-3 or TRBV12-4 and J usage is TRBJ2-7; no definite D call. The V gene lost 2 bases and the J gene lost 6 bases, with 8 bases spanning the gap. The CDR3 runs 12 residues. CDR3 protein: CASSLTESEQYF. CDR3 DNA: TGTGCCAGCAGTTTAACTGAGAGCGAGCAGTACTTC.

The V call is TRBV28, the J call TRBJ2-2, with D perhaps being TRBD1 or TRBD2 (5 bases each). The ends were cut back, 1 base at V and 0 bases at J, with 9 bases in the middle. CDR1 MDHEN and CDR2 SYDVKM come from the germline V gene. CDR3 length equals 16 residues. The CDR3 loop reads CASSLSGTPNTGELFF. The CDR3 DNA follows: TGTGCCAGCAGTTTATCTGGGACGCCGAACACCGGGGAGCTGTTTTTT. The variable domain in full, completed from reference TRBV28 and TRBJ2-2, reads DVKVTQSSRYLVKRTGEKVFLECVQDMDHENMFWYRQDPGLGLRLIYFSYDVKMKEKGDIPEGYSVSREKKERFSLILESASTNQTSMYLCASSLSGTPNTGELFFGEGSRLTVL.